This entry lists 8 T cell receptor beta chains sequenced from one sample in a study of naive and memory T cell subsets. Notes on the study in general: A few larger clonotypes appeared in naive repertoires, especially CD8, possibly memory cells re-expressing CD45RA.

Antigen specificity for these receptors is unknown. An equimolar mix of two oligonucleotides served as the beta constant-region primer for TRBC1 and TRBC2. Four rounds of PCR amplified the ligated cDNA using nested alpha and beta constant-region primers plus SP2. Using its own MiXCR run on the UMI-ligation and nested PCR reads, TCRdb lists one record per CDR3 protein. The sample contains 95,000 to 110,000 distinct CDR3 sequences, about 14% of which appear only once. The sequenced material came from naive CD8+ T cells from blood. Every receptor here comes from a human donor in good health.

This clonotype was detected only a few times. The J gene is TRBJ2-3, the V gene TRBV7-3; TRBD2 agrees at 10 bases. V trimming: 5 bases; J trimming: 6 bases; junction bases outside the gene matches: 8. The germline gives CDR1 SGHTA, CDR2 FQGTGA. This CDR3 spans 15 amino acids. The CDR3 spells CASSLLAGPRDTQYF. The DNA of the CDR3 is TGTGCCAGCAGCCTACTAGCGGGGCCTCGGGATACGCAGTATTTT.

In DNA form, the CDR3 reads TGTGCCAGCAGCACAACGGGGGGTCGGCAAGAGACCCAGTACTTC. Translated, it gives CASSTTGGRQETQYF. The chain carries TRBV9 and TRBJ2-5, with 7 nucleotides matching TRBD2. CDR3 length: 15 amino acids. Per the germline V gene, CDR1 is SGDLS and CDR2 is YYNGEE. J was trimmed by 2 bases and V by 4 bases; bases with no gene match: 8.

This clonotype was detected a few times. The chain recombines TRBV27 with TRBJ1-2, with D possibly being TRBD1 (6 bases). CDR1 and CDR2 from the germline V gene are MNHEY and SMNVEV (reference sequence). The CDR3 is 15 residues long. V lost 2 bases and J 4 bases, leaving 14 bases between the germline ends. The CDR3 DNA is TGTGCCAGCAGTTTAGGTGGACAGCCTTTCTATGGCTACACCTTC. Encoded protein: CASSLGGQPFYGYTF.

There are many counts of this clonotype. This rearrangement joins TRBV29-1 to TRBJ2-7; 9 bases are a match to TRBD1. CDR1 and CDR2 from the germline V gene are SQVTM and ANQGSEA. The junction had 6 bases not matched to a gene; V was cut back by 7 bases and J by 2 bases. This CDR3 has 13 residues. In DNA, the CDR3 is TGCAGCGGACGCGGGGACAGGGCCTACGAGCAGTACTTC. Protein: CSGRGDRAYEQYF.

This clonotype was observed at least ten times. The chain has TRBV6-4 and TRBJ1-4, with a weak D call TRBD1 (5 bases). CDR3 length: 13 residues. The V and J ends lost 6 bases and 8 bases respectively, with 13 bases between them. Germline V gene lookup returns CDR1 MRHNA and CDR2 SNTAGT. CDR3 sequence: CASRKRGREKLFF. The CDR3 DNA sequence: TGTGCCAGCAGAAAAAGGGGCCGGGAAAAACTGTTTTTT.

This chain links TRBV25-1 with TRBJ2-7; D possibly uses TRBD1 or TRBD2 (5 bases each). Trimming stripped 2 bases from V and 3 bases from J, with 17 bases between. The CDR3 loop spans 16 amino acids. Looked up from germline, CDR1 is MGHDK and CDR2 is SYGVNS. The CDR3 DNA reads as TGTGCCAGCAGTGAAATGGCCGGGACCAGAGGCTACGAGCAGTACTTC. This sequence encodes CASSEMAGTRGYEQYF.

Points on this clonotype: One base away lies a much larger clone, so this may be a sequencing read error. This chain uses TRBV6-5 with TRBJ2-6; a weak D match, TRBD1 (5 bases). Germline V gene sequence: CDR1 MNHEY, CDR2 SVGAGI. The CDR3 runs 15 residues. This CDR3 reads CDSSLGHGQANVLTF. CDR3 nucleotide sequence: TGTGACAGCAGCCTAGGACACGGACAAGCCAACGTCCTGACTTTC.

In its sample, this clonotype was seen many times. The chain employs TRBV12-3 or TRBV12-4 and TRBJ2-7; 8 nucleotides match TRBD2. The junction had 7 bases not matched to a gene; V was cut back by 1 base and J by 5 bases. The CDR3 extends over 15 amino acids. The CDR3 loop is CASSLEPGGAHEQYF. CDR3 in DNA: TGTGCCAGCAGTTTAGAGCCCGGGGGGGCCCACGAGCAGTACTTC.